This paragraph covers one T cell receptor (beta chain) sequence. Its antigen is currently unknown. Trimming shortened V by 9 bases and J by 11 bases, and 8 bases separated the two germline ends. The CDR3 spans 9 residues. Per germline, CDR1 MNHEY and CDR2 SMNVEV (reference sequence). The repertoire was sequenced with immunoSEQ multiplex PCR; TCRdb's copy has only in-frame clones and lacks some. The repertoire consists of 150,000 to 200,000 clones, with about 92% occurring once and the leading ten covering 1.3%. The data were obtained in a study of T cell responses to AZD1222 COVID-19 vaccine. Findings of the study overall: Targeting of unmutated variant regions was reportedly seen in nearly half of spike-specific TCRs. Baseline serology detected seropositivity in only five to seven AZD1222 recipients. Vaccine-associated CD4 TCRs spanned spike, dominant at 160-218 and 743-854. Among the donors, most were white British and more were female, and clonal diversity was possibly underestimated.

This specimen was peripheral blood, taken 28 days after the second AZD1222 dose. The receptor's source is an adult who received the AZD1222 COVID-19 vaccine. The V call is TRBV27, the J call TRBJ1-5; D is uncertain. CDR3 nucleotide sequence: TGTGCCAGGAGACCGTCCCAGCATTTT. It encodes CARRPSQHF.